The TCR beta chain under discussion was sequenced for a study of breast tumors, draining lymph nodes, adjacent tissues. Samples came from axillary lymph nodes draining the breast cancer. Between the trimmed V and J ends, which lost 9 bases and 8 bases, there was a span of 19 bases. CDR3 length equals 13 residues. Germline V lookup: CDR1 SGHAT, CDR2 FQNNGV. A single record per CDR3 protein comes from TCRdb applying MiXCR to the multiplex PCR reads. The table includes about 300,000 distinct CDR3 sequences, roughly 31% detected once. This clonotype was counted only a few times. The genes are TRBV11-2 and TRBJ1-1, with no clear D. The material sequenced was axillary lymph node tissue. This clonotype was sampled from a female donor with breast cancer. Some clones in this sample may be carry-over from other donors' samples. The CDR3 sequence: CASRVSMIEEAFF. The CDR3 DNA is TGTGCCAGTAGGGTCTCAATGATTGAAGAAGCTTTCTTT.